A selection of T cell receptor beta chains follows, all from one sample in a study of regulatory T cells in long-lasting Graves disease. From the multiplex PCR reads, TCRdb called clonotypes with MiXCR, one entry per CDR3 protein. In the table there are some 470,000 distinct CDR3 sequences, about a fifth of which are singletons. Sequenced here: peripheral blood mononuclear cells (PBMCs), sampled when the disease was refractory, from a patient treated with antithyroid drugs. The receptors come from a female donor with Graves disease. The CDR3 runs from the conserved cysteine through the conserved F or W. The D gene is left open where the match is weak. Only some rows state a clone size, as once, few, many or a class for expanded clones.

clone_size j_call d_call v_call cdr3_aa cdr3_nt
many TRBJ1-5 NA TRBV4-1 CASSQGYNQPQHF TGCGCCAGCAGCCAAGGCTACAATCAGCCCCAGCATTTT
many TRBJ2-5 NA TRBV28 CASMTGTETQYF TGTGCCAGCATGACAGGGACTGAGACCCAGTACTTC
many TRBJ2-5 TRBD1 TRBV12-3/TRBV12-4 CASRRTGQETQYF TGTGCCAGCAGACGGACAGGACAAGAGACCCAGTACTTC
few TRBJ2-7 NA TRBV5-6 CASSLVDPNEQYF TGTGCCAGCAGCTTAGTGGACCCGAACGAGCAGTACTTC
few TRBJ2-1 TRBD2 TRBV29-1 CSVDRLGGSSYNEQFF TGCAGCGTTGACCGACTGGGCGGGAGCTCCTACAATGAGCAGTTCTTC
NA TRBJ1-6 NA TRBV4-3 CASSQDRAANSPLHF TGCGCCAGCAGCCAAGATCGGGCAGCTAATTCACCCCTCCACTTT
few TRBJ1-2 TRBD1 TRBV7-3 CASSLRGQGGFDGYTF TGTGCCAGCAGCTTAAGGGGACAGGGAGGATTCGATGGCTACACCTTC
NA TRBJ1-2 NA TRBV6-2/TRBV6-3 CASSRLGDRNTF TGTGCCAGCAGTCGTCTGGGGGATCGGAACACCTTC
many TRBJ2-5 NA TRBV30 CAWSPRGETQYF TGTGCCTGGAGTCCTAGGGGAGAGACCCAGTACTTC
many TRBJ2-7 TRBD1 TRBV28 CASSLLIGTGNYEQYF TGTGCCAGCAGTTTATTGATCGGGACAGGTAACTACGAGCAGTACTTC
NA TRBJ2-7 NA TRBV13 CASSLSQGTGEQYF TGTGCCAGCAGCCTAAGCCAGGGTACCGGCGAGCAGTACTTC
NA TRBJ1-5 NA TRBV20-1 CSARPGQSSQPQHF TGCAGTGCTAGGCCAGGACAGAGTAGTCAGCCCCAGCATTTT
few TRBJ1-2 NA TRBV4-2 CASSQEVRSRSYGYTF TGTGCCAGCAGCCAAGAAGTCCGGTCAAGGAGCTATGGCTACACCTTC
few TRBJ1-1 NA TRBV27 CASSFKAGTGNTEAFF TGTGCCAGCAGTTTCAAGGCGGGGACGGGGAACACTGAAGCTTTCTTT
NA TRBJ2-2 NA TRBV12-3/TRBV12-4 CASSHPKRTSTGELFF TGTGCCAGCAGTCACCCGAAGCGGACTTCCACCGGGGAGCTGTTTTTT
many TRBJ2-2 TRBD1 TRBV28 CASSIYLQGAGTGELFF TGTGCCAGCAGTATCTACCTTCAGGGGGCCGGCACCGGGGAGCTGTTTTTT
many TRBJ2-7 TRBD2 TRBV10-2 CASRASGNNEQYF TGCGCCAGCCGTGCCAGCGGGAACAACGAGCAGTACTTC
few TRBJ1-5 TRBD1 TRBV6-1 CASGAGQGGTQPQHF TGTGCCAGCGGAGCGGGACAGGGGGGAACTCAGCCCCAGCATTTT
once TRBJ2-2 TRBD2 TRBV6-2/TRBV6-3 CASGPPVGLAGGLGGELFF TGTGCCAGCGGTCCACCGGTGGGACTAGCGGGAGGGTTAGGCGGGGAGCTGTTTTTT
NA TRBJ2-7 NA TRBV29-1 CSVEIEAYEQYF TGCAGCGTTGAGATAGAAGCCTACGAGCAGTACTTC
NA TRBJ1-1 NA TRBV11-2 CASSDWGRGIPNTGAFF TGTGCCAGCAGCGATTGGGGGAGGGGGATTCCGAACACTGGAGCTTTCTTT
NA TRBJ1-4 TRBD1 TRBV7-8 CASSLASQGGGKLFF TGTGCCAGCAGCTTAGCTTCCCAGGGGGGTGGAAAACTGTTTTTT
many TRBJ2-5 NA TRBV27 CASSSPRGTQYF TGTGCCAGCAGTTCCCCGCGGGGGACCCAGTACTTC
many TRBJ1-5 NA TRBV19 CASSFGQYSNQPQHF TGTGCCAGTAGTTTCGGACAGTATAGCAATCAGCCCCAGCATTTT
few TRBJ1-2 NA TRBV10-3 CAVSRGDYGYTF TGTGCCGTTTCCAGGGGCGACTATGGCTACACCTTC
many TRBJ2-7 NA TRBV28 CASSSHDLDHEQYF TGTGCCAGCAGTTCCCACGACCTGGACCACGAGCAGTACTTC
once TRBJ2-3 NA TRBV7-9 CASSLHGDTQYF TGTGCCAGCAGCCTACATGGGGATACGCAGTATTTT
many TRBJ2-4 NA TRBV18 CASSPRQGGDIQYF TGTGCCAGCTCACCACGGCAAGGAGGGGACATTCAGTACTTC
many TRBJ1-2 NA TRBV28 CASSPPFGGGYTF TGTGCCAGCAGTCCCCCATTCGGGGGCGGCTACACCTTC
many TRBJ1-4 TRBD1 TRBV30 CAWEDRTGTNEKLFF TGTGCCTGGGAGGACAGGACAGGAACTAATGAAAAACTGTTTTTT
many TRBJ1-5 NA TRBV29-1 CSVAGHRNQPQHF TGCAGCGTTGCGGGACACCGTAATCAGCCCCAGCATTTT
NA TRBJ2-2 NA TRBV11-3 CASSQDTNTGELFF TGTGCCAGCAGCCAAGATACGAACACCGGGGAGCTGTTTTTT
few TRBJ1-2 NA TRBV20-1 CSARGTAPEEGYTF TGCAGTGCTAGAGGGACTGCACCCGAGGAGGGCTACACCTTC
few TRBJ1-6 NA TRBV7-9 CASSPGGVNSPLHF TGTGCCAGCAGCCCCGGAGGGGTGAATTCACCCCTCCACTTT
few TRBJ1-2 NA TRBV10-3 CAITGVQGYTF TGTGCCATCACCGGGGTACAGGGCTACACCTTC
few TRBJ2-7 NA TRBV10-1 CASSESSSDEQYF TGCGCCAGCAGTGAGTCAAGTAGCGACGAGCAGTACTTC
many TRBJ1-2 NA TRBV28 CASSYRENYGYTF TGTGCCAGCAGTTACCGGGAGAACTATGGCTACACCTTC
few TRBJ1-1 NA TRBV29-1 CSVESTETTEAFF TGCAGCGTTGAATCGACAGAAACGACTGAAGCTTTCTTT
few TRBJ1-2 NA TRBV4-1 CASSQAAAGSNYGYTF TGCGCCAGCAGCCAAGCGGCGGCAGGGAGCAACTATGGCTACACCTTC
few TRBJ1-1 NA TRBV28 CASSGREAFF TGTGCCAGCAGTGGCAGGGAGGCTTTCTTT
NA TRBJ2-7 NA TRBV4-1 CASSQVQGSYEQYF TGCGCCAGCAGCCAAGTTCAAGGATCCTACGAGCAGTACTTC
many TRBJ2-7 TRBD1 TRBV12-3/TRBV12-4 CASSLGQGEIYEQYF TGTGCCAGCAGTCTCGGACAGGGGGAAATCTACGAGCAGTACTTC